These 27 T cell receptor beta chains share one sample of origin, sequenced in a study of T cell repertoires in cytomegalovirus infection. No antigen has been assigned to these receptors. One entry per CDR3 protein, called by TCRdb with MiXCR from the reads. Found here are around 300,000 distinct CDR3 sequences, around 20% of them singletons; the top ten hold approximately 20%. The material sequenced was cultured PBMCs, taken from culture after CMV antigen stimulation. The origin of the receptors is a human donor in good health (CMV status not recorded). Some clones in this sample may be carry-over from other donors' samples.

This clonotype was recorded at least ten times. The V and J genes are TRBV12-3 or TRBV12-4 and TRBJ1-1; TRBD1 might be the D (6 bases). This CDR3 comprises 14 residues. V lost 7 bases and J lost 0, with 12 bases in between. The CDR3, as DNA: TGTGCCAGCAACCCACAGGGATTGAACACTGAAGCTTTCTTT. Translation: CASNPQGLNTEAFF.

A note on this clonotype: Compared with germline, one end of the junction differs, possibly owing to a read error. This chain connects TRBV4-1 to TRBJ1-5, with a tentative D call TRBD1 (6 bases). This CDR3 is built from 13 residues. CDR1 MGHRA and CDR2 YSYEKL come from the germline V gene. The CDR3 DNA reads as TGTGCCAGCAGCCGGGGGCACAATCAGCCCCAGCATTTT. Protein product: CASSRGHNQPQHF.

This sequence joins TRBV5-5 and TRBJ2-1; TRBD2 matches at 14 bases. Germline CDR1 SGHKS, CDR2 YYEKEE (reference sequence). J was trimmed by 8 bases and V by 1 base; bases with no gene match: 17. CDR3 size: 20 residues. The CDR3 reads CASSLIGLAGGYRVEDEQFF. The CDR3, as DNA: TGTGCCAGCAGCTTGATCGGACTAGCGGGAGGATACCGGGTCGAGGATGAGCAGTTCTTC.

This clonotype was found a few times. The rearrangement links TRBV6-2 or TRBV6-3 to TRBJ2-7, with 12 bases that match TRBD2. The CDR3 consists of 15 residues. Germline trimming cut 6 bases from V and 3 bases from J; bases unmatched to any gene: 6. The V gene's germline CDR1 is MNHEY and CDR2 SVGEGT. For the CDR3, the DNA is TGTGCCAGCAGAGACTGGACTAGCGGGGACTACGAGCAGTACGTC. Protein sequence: CASRDWTSGDYEQYV.

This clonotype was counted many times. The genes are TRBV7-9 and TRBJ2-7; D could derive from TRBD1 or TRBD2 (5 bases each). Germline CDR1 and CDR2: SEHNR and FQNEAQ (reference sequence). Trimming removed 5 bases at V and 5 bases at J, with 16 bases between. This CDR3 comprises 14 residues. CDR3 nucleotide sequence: TGTGCCAGCAGCCGTCTCGAGGGGCTGAACGAGCAGTACTTC. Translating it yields CASSRLEGLNEQYF.

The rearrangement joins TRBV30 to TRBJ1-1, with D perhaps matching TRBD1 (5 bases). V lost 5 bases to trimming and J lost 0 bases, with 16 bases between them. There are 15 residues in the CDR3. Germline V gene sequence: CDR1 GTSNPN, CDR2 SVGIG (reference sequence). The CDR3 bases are TGTGCCTGGGTTCCCCGGTTGGGGGTGAACACTGAAGCTTTCTTT. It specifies CAWVPRLGVNTEAFF.

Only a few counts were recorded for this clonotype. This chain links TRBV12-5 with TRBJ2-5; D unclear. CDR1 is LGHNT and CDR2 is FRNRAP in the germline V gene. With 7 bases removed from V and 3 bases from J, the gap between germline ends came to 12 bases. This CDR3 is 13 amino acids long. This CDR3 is CASAGWVEETQYF. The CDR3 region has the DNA TGTGCTAGTGCGGGCTGGGTAGAAGAGACCCAGTACTTC.

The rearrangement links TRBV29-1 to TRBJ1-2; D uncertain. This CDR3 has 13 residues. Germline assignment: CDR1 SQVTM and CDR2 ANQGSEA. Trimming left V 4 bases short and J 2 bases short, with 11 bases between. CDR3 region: CSVGESGNYGYTF. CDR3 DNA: TGCAGCGTTGGTGAGTCGGGGAACTATGGCTACACCTTC.

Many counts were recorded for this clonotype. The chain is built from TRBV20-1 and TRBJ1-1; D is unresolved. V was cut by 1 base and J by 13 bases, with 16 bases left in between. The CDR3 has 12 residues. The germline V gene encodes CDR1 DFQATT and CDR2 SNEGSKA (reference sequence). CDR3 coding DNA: TGCAGTGCTAGAGGAGGATGGAGGTGGGGTTTCTTT. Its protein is CSARGGWRWGFF.

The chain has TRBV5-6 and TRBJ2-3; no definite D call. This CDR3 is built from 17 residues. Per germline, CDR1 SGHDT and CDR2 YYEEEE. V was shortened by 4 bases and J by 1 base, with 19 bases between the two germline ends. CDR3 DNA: TGTGCCAGCAGCCGATCCTCCCAGCGCCCCCGCACAGATACGCAGTATTTT. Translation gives CASSRSSQRPRTDTQYF.

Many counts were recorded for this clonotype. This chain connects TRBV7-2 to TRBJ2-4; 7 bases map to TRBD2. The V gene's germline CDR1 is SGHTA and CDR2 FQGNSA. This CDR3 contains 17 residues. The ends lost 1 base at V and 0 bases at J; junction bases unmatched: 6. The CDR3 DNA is TGTGCCAGCAGCTTAGTGGCTAGCGGTCTAGCCAAAAACATTCAGTACTTC. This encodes CASSLVASGLAKNIQYF.

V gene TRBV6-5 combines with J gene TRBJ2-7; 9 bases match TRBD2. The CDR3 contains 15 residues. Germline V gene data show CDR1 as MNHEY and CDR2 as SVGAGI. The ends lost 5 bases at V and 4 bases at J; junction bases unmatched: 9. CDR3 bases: TGTGCCAGCAGTAAACTAGCGGGCGTGGGTTACGAGCAGTACGTC. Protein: CASSKLAGVGYEQYV.

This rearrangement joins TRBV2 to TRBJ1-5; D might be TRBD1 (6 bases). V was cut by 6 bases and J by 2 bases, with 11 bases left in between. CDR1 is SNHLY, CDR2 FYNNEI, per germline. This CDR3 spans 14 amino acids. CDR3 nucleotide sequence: TGTGCCAGCAGGGAAAGGGGGGGCAATCAGCCCCAGCATTTT. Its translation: CASRERGGNQPQHF.

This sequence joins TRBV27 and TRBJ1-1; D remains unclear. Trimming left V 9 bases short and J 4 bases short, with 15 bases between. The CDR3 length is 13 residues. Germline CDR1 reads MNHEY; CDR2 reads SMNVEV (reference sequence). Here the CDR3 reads CASSYNRGTEAFF. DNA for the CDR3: TGTGCCAGTTCCTACAATCGGGGCACTGAAGCTTTCTTT.

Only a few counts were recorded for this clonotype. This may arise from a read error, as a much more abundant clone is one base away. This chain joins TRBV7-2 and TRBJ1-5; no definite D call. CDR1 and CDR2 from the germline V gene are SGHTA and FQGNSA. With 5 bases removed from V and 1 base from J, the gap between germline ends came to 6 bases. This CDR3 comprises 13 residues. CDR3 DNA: TGTGCCAGCAGCCACGACAGCAATCAGCCCCAGCATTTT. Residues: CASSHDSNQPQHF. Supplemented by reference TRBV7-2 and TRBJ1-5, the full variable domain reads GAGVSQSPSNKVTEKGKDVELRCDPISGHTALYWYRQSLGQGLEFLIYFQGNSAPDKSGLPSDRFSAERTGGSVSTLTIQRTQQEDSAVYLCASSHDSNQPQHFGDGTRLSIL.

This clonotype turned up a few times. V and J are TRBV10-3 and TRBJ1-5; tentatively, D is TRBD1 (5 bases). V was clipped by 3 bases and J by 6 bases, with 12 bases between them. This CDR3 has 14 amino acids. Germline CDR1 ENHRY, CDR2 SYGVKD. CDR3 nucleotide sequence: TGTGCCATCAGTGAAGGGACCGGGGGTCAGCCCCAGCATTTT. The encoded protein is CAISEGTGGQPQHF.

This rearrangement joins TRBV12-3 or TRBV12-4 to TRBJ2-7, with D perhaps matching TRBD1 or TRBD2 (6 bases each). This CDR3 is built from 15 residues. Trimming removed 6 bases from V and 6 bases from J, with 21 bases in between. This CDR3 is CASRPDWGARGEQYF. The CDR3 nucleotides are TGTGCCAGCAGGCCCGATTGGGGGGCCCGTGGCGAGCAGTACTTC.

CDR3 region: CASSPPADRVDGYEQYV. In DNA, the CDR3 is TGTGCCAGCTCACCACCGGCAGACAGGGTGGATGGATACGAGCAGTACGTC. This chain connects TRBV18 to TRBJ2-7, with TRBD1 identical over 7 bases. The germline CDR1 and CDR2 sequences are KGHSH and LQKENI. This CDR3 region has 17 residues. The V segment lost 0 bases and the J segment 4 bases; nucleotides outside the gene matches: 12.

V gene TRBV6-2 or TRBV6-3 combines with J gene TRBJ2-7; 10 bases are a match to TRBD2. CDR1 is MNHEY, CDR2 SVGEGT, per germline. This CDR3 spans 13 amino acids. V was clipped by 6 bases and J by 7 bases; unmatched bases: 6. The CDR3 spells CASSVQGLAEQYV. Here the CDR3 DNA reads TGTGCCAGCAGCGTACAGGGACTAGCGGAGCAGTACGTC.

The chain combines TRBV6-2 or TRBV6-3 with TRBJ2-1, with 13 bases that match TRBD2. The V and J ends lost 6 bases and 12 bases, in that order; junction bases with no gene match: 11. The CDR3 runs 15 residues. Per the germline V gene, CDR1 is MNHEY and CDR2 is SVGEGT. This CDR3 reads CASRGLAGSFWVQFF. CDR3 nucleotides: TGTGCCAGCAGGGGACTAGCGGGAAGCTTTTGGGTGCAGTTCTTC.

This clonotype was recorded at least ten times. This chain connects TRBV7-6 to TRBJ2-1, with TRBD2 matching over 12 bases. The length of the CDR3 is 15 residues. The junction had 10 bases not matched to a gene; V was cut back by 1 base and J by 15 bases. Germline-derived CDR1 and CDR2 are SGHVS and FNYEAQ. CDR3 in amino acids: CASSLEGASGRAVFF. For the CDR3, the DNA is TGTGCCAGCAGCTTAGAGGGGGCTAGCGGGAGGGCTGTGTTCTTC. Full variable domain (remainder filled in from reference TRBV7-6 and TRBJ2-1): GAGVSQSPRYKVTKRGQDVALRCDPISGHVSLYWYRQALGQGPEFLTYFNYEAQQDKSGLPNDRFSAERPEGSISTLTIQRTEQRDSAMYRCASSLEGASGRAVFFGPGTRLTVL.

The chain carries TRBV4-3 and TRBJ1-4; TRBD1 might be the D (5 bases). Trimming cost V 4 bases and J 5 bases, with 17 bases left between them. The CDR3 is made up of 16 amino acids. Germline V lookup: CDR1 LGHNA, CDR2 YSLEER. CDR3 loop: CASSPYSGTPNEKLFF. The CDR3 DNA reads TGCGCCAGCAGCCCATACTCCGGGACCCCAAATGAAAAACTGTTTTTT.

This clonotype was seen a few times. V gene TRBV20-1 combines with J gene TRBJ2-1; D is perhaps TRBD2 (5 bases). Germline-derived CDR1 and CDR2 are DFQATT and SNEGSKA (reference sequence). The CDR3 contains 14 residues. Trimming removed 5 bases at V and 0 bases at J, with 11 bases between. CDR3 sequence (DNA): TGCAGTGCTCTGGAGGTGAGCTCCTACAATGAGCAGTTCTTC. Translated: CSALEVSSYNEQFF.

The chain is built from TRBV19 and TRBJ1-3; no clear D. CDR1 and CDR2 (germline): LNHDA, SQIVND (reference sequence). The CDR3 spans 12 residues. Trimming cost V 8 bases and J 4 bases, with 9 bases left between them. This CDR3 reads CASDGGGNTIYF. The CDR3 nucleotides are TGTGCCAGTGATGGTGGGGGAAACACCATATATTTT.

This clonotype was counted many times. CDR3 nucleotide sequence: TGTGCCAGCAGCTTATTGCAGGGAGGCAATCAGCCCCAGCATTTT. Translated, it gives CASSLLQGGNQPQHF. The chain recombines TRBV7-2 with TRBJ1-5; D is perhaps TRBD1 (5 bases). Germline CDR1 is SGHTA and CDR2 is FQGNSA. The CDR3 length is 15 residues. V lost 2 bases and J lost 2, with 10 bases in between.

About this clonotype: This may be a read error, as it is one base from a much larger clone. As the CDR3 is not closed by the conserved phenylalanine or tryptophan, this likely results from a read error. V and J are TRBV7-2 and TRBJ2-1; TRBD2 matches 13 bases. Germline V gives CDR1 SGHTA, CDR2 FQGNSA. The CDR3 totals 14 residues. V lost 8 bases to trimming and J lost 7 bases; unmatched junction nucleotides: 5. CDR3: CASGWTSGSNEQFL. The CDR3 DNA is TGTGCCAGCGGATGGACTAGCGGGAGTAATGAGCAGTTCCTC.

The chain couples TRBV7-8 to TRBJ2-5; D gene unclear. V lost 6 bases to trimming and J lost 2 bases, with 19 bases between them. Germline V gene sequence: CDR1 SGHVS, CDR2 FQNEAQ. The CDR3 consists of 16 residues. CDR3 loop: CASSRRPDPGQETQYF. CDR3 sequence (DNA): TGTGCCAGCAGTCGCCGGCCGGACCCCGGGCAAGAGACCCAGTACTTC.